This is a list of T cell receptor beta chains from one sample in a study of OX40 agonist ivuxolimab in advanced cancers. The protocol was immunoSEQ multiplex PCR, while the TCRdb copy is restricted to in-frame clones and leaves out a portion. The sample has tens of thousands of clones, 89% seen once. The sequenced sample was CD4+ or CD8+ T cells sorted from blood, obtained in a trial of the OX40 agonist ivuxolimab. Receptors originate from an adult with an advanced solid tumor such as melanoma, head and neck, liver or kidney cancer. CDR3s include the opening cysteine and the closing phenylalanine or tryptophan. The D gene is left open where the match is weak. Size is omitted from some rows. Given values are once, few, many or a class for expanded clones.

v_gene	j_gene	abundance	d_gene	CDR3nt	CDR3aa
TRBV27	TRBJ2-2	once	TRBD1	TGTGCCAGCACGGGACAGGGAAACACCGGGGAGCTGTTTTTT	CASTGQGNTGELFF
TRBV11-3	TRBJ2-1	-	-	TGTGCCAGCAGCTTAGTGTCGCGGGGATACTCCAATGAGCAGTTCTTC	CASSLVSRGYSNEQFF
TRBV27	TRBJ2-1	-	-	TGTGCCAGCAGTCTGTACAATGAGCAGTTCTTC	CASSLYNEQFF
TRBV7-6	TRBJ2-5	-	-	TGTGCCAGCAGCTTAAACCCAGGGAAGGCCCAGTACTTC	CASSLNPGKAQYF
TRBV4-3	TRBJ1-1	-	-	TGCGCCAGCAGCCAAGAACCTGCCCCGGGAGAGAACACTGAAGCTTTCTTT	CASSQEPAPGENTEAFF
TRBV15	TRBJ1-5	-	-	TGTGCCACCAGGGGGGTGGGTAATCAGCCCCAGCATTTT	CATRGVGNQPQHF
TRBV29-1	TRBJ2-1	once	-	TGCAGCGTTGAAGAACTTACGGGCAAAATCACAGCGCGGGATGAGCAGTTCTTC	CSVEELTGKITARDEQFF
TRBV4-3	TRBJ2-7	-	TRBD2	TGCGCCAGCAGCCAAGATGCGGGAGGGGTCTACGAGCAGTACTTC	CASSQDAGGVYEQYF
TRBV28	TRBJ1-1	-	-	TGTGCCAGCAGTTACCCGGCAGAGGGGGTGACTGAAGCTTTCTTT	CASSYPAEGVTEAFF
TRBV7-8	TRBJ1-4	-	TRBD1	TGTGCCAGCAGTCTCCGGACAGGGGATTCTGAAAAACTGTTTTTT	CASSLRTGDSEKLFF
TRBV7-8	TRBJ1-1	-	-	TGTGCCAGCAGCTTAGTCCGGGCTAACACTGAAGCTTTCTTT	CASSLVRANTEAFF
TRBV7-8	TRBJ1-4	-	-	TGTGCCAGCAGCTTAGTGGGGCGCCTTGAAAAACTGTTTTTT	CASSLVGRLEKLFF